The subject of this entry is one T cell receptor (beta chain). What it recognizes is unknown. A junction boundary mismatches the germline segment, possibly from a read error. TCRdb re-called the reads with MiXCR, one entry per CDR3 protein. The top ten clones hold around an eighth of a sample with about 920,000 distinct CDR3 sequences, 30% to 40% of them seen once. CDR1 SSHAT and CDR2 FNYEAQ come from the germline V gene (reference sequence). The length of the CDR3 is 16 residues. These data belong to a study of T cell repertoires in cytomegalovirus infection. The chain carries TRBV7-7 and TRBJ2-1; 11 bases agree with TRBD2. Sequencing used cultured CD8+ T cells from PBMCs, obtained from culture after CMV antigen stimulation. The receptor was isolated from a human donor in good health (CMV status not recorded). Some clones in this sample may be carry-over from other donors' samples. CDR3 protein: CASSLNSGGARNEQFF. DNA for the CDR3: TGTGCTAGCAGCTTAAATAGCGGGGGGGCGAGGAATGAGCAGTTCTTC.